The subject of this entry is one TCR beta chain. The data originate from a study of PD-L1 blockade in urothelial cancer. Study details: Atezolizumab 1,200 mg was given intravenously every 3 weeks, starting 2014. Analyses used blood from 3 weeks (second dose) and 6 weeks after treatment start.

The method was immunoSEQ multiplex PCR; TCRdb's version includes in-frame clones alone and lacks a portion of them. In the table there are 100,000 or so clones, roughly nine tenths of which are singletons. Individual patients had between 1 and 8 samples, taken pretreatment and on-treatment. The V gene end was trimmed by 5 bases and the J gene end by 4 bases; junction bases not matched to a gene: 6. Germline CDR1 ENHRY, CDR2 SYGVKD. The CDR3 is 17 residues long. The sequence came from a woman over 75 with urothelial cancer. The J gene is TRBJ2-2, the V gene TRBV10-3; TRBD2 matches at 14 bases. The input for sequencing was PBMCs, taken around atezolizumab (anti-PD-L1) treatment. CDR3 in DNA: TGTGCCATCAGTACGACTAGCGGGAGGGCCGCCACCGGGGAGCTGTTTTTT. Its translation: CAISTTSGRAATGELFF.